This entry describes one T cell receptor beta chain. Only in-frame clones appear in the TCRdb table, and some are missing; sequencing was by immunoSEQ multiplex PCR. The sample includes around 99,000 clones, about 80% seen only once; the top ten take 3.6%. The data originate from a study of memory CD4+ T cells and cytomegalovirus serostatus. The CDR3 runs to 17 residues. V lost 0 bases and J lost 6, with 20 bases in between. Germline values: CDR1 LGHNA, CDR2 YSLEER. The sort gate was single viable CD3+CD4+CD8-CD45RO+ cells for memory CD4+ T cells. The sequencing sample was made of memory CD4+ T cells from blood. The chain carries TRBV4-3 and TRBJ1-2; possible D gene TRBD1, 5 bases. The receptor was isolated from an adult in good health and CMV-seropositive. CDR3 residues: CASSQDLVRPGWDGYTF. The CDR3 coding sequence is TGCGCCAGCAGCCAAGATCTTGTACGTCCAGGGTGGGATGGCTACACCTTC.